Each of the 11 T cell receptor beta chains below was sequenced from the same sample in a study of CD8+ T cells in alopecia areata (dated 2018 in TCRdb). Receptor amplification or capture employed the immunoSEQ multiplex PCR assay. For TCR sequencing, RNA was extracted from every sample and reverse transcribed into cDNA to serve as template. TCRdb holds this immuneACCESS table with in-frame rearrangements only. Some clones are missing; in checked studies, unresolved V genes explain under half, and the rest has no known cause. In this sample the table shows around 290,000 clones, and no singletons are among them. The top ten clones comprise 1.2% of the sample. Cells from mouse cutaneous lymph nodes were pooled, stained for CD4, CD8alpha, NKG2D, NKG2ACE and other markers, and then sorted on a BD Influx. Sequencing was done on a sample of CD4+ T cells sorted from a lymph node. These receptors all come from a C3H/HeJ mouse with alopecia areata. This strain has the MHC haplotype H2-k.

This clone was detected a few times. Gene names denote mouse genes. The observed sequence ends 4 residues before the CDR3 terminus, with the missing tail filled in from the germline J gene. V usage is TRBV1 and J usage is TRBJ1-1, with 7 bases identical to TRBD1. This CDR3 is 15 amino acids long. The J segment lost 0 bases and the V segment lost 3 bases, leaving 4 bases of the junction unmatched. Germline assignment: CDR1 NSQYPW and CDR2 LRSPGD (reference sequence). This chain's CDR3 is CTCSALGQTNTEVFF. CDR3 DNA (partial): TGCACCTGCAGTGCCCTGGGACAGACAAACACA.

Details on this clone: The germline and genes are mouse ones. Different DNA sequences within this sample yield the same CDR3. CDR3 DNA, as far as it was read: TGTGCCAGCAGTGACCAGGGAAACACA. The encoded protein is CASSDQGNT. The CDR3 in full is CASSDQGNTEVFF. The rearrangement uses TRBV13-3 and TRBJ1-1, with D perhaps matching TRBD1 (5 bases). Sequencing ends 4 residues short of the CDR3 end; the germline J gene provides the rest. The CDR3 covers 13 residues. Trimming pared 2 bases from V and 1 base from J, leaving 6 bases between. CDR1 is NNHDY, CDR2 SYVADS, per germline.

This clone was seen a few times. Gene names denote mouse genes. The DNA ends 4 residues before the CDR3 does, and the rest of the CDR3 is filled in from the germline J gene. This CDR3 is also generated by other DNA sequences in the sample. This chain uses TRBV1 with TRBJ2-1; 10 nucleotides align to TRBD1. The CDR3 is 15 amino acids. Germline V CDR1 and CDR2: NSQYPW, LRSPGD (reference sequence). V lost 3 bases to trimming and J lost 3 bases; unmatched junction nucleotides: 2. The sequenced part of the CDR3 DNA is TGCACCTGCAGTGCCGACAGGGGGCGCTATGCT. Translating it yields CTCSADRGRYA. The entire CDR3 protein is CTCSADRGRYAEQFF.

Comment on this clone: Mouse names are used for the genes. The CDR3 end lies 4 residues beyond the end of the read and is filled in from the germline J gene. Other DNA sequences in the sample encode the same CDR3. The chain recombines TRBV19 with TRBJ2-7, with 8 bases matching TRBD2. The CDR3 is made up of 15 amino acids. Losses at the gene ends were 5 bases for V and 0 bases for J; bases not matched to a gene: 7. Germline V gives CDR1 FNHDT, CDR2 SITEND (reference sequence). The CDR3 here is CASSPLGESSYEQYF. The part of the CDR3 DNA that was read is TGTGCCAGCAGCCCACTGGGGGAGAGCTCCTAT.

On this clone: Just one base apart from a much larger clone, this may be a read error. Germline and genes here are mouse. The sequenced fragment ends 4 residues before the CDR3 boundary, so the rest is inferred from the germline J gene. This specimen includes other DNA sequences encoding the same CDR3. The chain couples TRBV19 to TRBJ2-2; TRBD1 matches 9 bases. Per the germline V gene, CDR1 is FNHDT and CDR2 is SITEND (reference sequence). The V and J ends lost 5 bases and 2 bases, in that order; junction bases with no gene match: 1. The CDR3 extends over 14 amino acids. The sequenced CDR3 bases are TGTGCCAGCAGCGACAGGGGGAACACCGGG. Protein product: CASSDRGNTG. Given in full, the CDR3 is CASSDRGNTGQLYF. The full variable domain, completed using reference TRBV19 and TRBJ2-2, is GGIITQTPKFLIGQEGQKLTLKCQQNFNHDTMYWYRQDSGKGLRLIYYSITENDLQKGDLSEGYDASREKKSSFSLTVTSAQKNEMAVFLCASSDRGNTGQLYFGEGSKLTVL.

Remarks on this clone: Genes and germline come from the mouse. The read ends 4 residues before the CDR3 terminus; that terminus is restored from the germline J gene. The chain employs TRBV13-3 and TRBJ2-1, with 10 bases fitting TRBD2. The CDR3 loop spans 17 amino acids. V shed 0 bases, J shed 6 bases, and the junction held 9 bases outside the gene matches. Germline V CDR1 and CDR2: NNHDY, SYVADS. Partial CDR3 DNA: TGTGCCAGCAGTGATGCCCCTGGGGGGGCGCGATTTGCT. Translated, it gives CASSDAPGGARFA. The full CDR3 protein reads CASSDAPGGARFAEQFF.

This clone was counted between two and nine times. One base away lies a much larger clone, so this may be a sequencing read error. Genes and germline come from the mouse. Read coverage stops 4 residues before the CDR3 terminus; the germline J gene supplies the remainder. Other nucleotide sequences in the sample specify the same CDR3. This chain joins TRBV12-1 and TRBJ1-2; a weak D match, TRBD1 (5 bases). Germline V lookup: CDR1 SGHSN, CDR2 HYEKVE. CDR3 length: 13 amino acids. V was clipped by 2 bases and J by 0 bases, with 6 bases between them. CDR3 bases read: TGTGCCAGCTCTCAGACAGCAAACTCC. It codes for CASSQTANS. Given in full, the CDR3 is CASSQTANSDYTF.

Ten or more counts support this clone. The listed genes are named as in mouse. The read halts 4 residues ahead of the CDR3 end, with the missing end drawn from the germline J gene. V is TRBV19 and J is TRBJ2-2; the D is unclear. The CDR3 is 14 residues long. The V end lost 0 bases, the J end lost 0 bases, and 3 bases lay between the germline ends. CDR1 and CDR2 from the germline V gene are FNHDT and SITEND (reference sequence). CDR3 DNA, as far as it was read: TGTGCCAGCAGTATAGGGGCAAACACCGGG. It translates to CASSIGANTG. The full CDR3 protein is CASSIGANTGQLYF.

This clone has only a few counts. Mouse germline and gene names are used. The CDR3 end is not reached by the read, which stops 4 residues before it; the germline J gene fills it in. This CDR3 is also generated by other DNA sequences in the sample. The gene calls are TRBV19 and TRBJ1-2, with D possibly being TRBD1 (6 bases). The germline gives CDR1 FNHDT, CDR2 SITEND (reference sequence). The ends were cut back, 3 bases at V and 2 bases at J, with 8 bases in the middle. CDR3 length equals 13 residues. The sequenced part of the CDR3 DNA is TGTGCCAGCAGTACTACAGGGAACTCC. This sequence encodes CASSTTGNS. The whole CDR3 reads CASSTTGNSDYTF. Full variable domain (outside the CDR3, taken from reference TRBV19 and TRBJ1-2): GGIITQTPKFLIGQEGQKLTLKCQQNFNHDTMYWYRQDSGKGLRLIYYSITENDLQKGDLSEGYDASREKKSSFSLTVTSAQKNEMAVFLCASSTTGNSDYTFGSGTRLLVI.

Note on this clone: Gene names denote mouse genes. The sample holds other DNA sequences that translate to the same CDR3. The CDR3 spells CASSGWDRNTGQLYF. The sequenced CDR3 bases are TGTGCCAGCAGTGGTTGGGACAGAAACACCGGG. J is TRBJ2-2 and V is TRBV13-1; 7 bases are shared with TRBD1. The CDR3 end lies 4 residues beyond the end of the read and is filled in from the germline J gene. This CDR3 has 15 amino acids. Losses at the gene ends were 3 bases for V and 1 base for J; bases not matched to a gene: 3. Germline V lookup: CDR1 NSHNY, CDR2 SYGAGN.

As concerns this clone: Germline and genes here are mouse. The read gets to within 4 residues of the CDR3 end, and the germline J gene fills in the rest. In the same sample, other DNA sequences code for this CDR3. V is TRBV5 and J is TRBJ2-1; 8 bases map to TRBD1. The CDR3 length is 15 residues. After removal of 2 bases from V and 4 bases from J, the junction contained 4 bases not matched to a gene. From germline, CDR1 is LGHNA and CDR2 YNLKQL (reference sequence). CDR3 DNA (partial): TGTGCCAGCAGCCAACAGGGGGCGCTTTATGCT. Residues: CASSQQGALYA. The full-length CDR3 reads as CASSQQGALYAEQFF.